This TCR beta chain came from a study of CD8 T cells in ankylosing spondylitis. Study-level results: Within matched ankylosing spondylitis synovial fluid, disease-linked clones were reportedly significantly enriched.

Germline V gene sequence: CDR1 SGHVS, CDR2 FQNEAQ. Unmatched junction bases numbered 13, after V lost 7 bases and J lost 5 bases. CDR3 length: 16 residues. Turning to this clonotype: Its antigen remains unidentified.

Quantitative 5'-RACE with molecular barcodes produced the TCR beta libraries. TCRdb fed the 5' RACE reads into MiXCR, producing one record per CDR3 protein. The top ten clones hold about a third of a sample with 250,000 or so distinct CDR3 sequences, over 15% of them seen once. This TCR came from a male donor with ankylosing spondylitis or in good health (not recorded which). Sequences were obtained from blood, either unsorted or a sorted T cell fraction (not recorded which). J is TRBJ2-1 and V is TRBV7-8, with 8 bases fitting TRBD1. The CDR3 loop reads CASILTATRGHNEQFF. The CDR3 DNA sequence: TGTGCCAGCATCCTCACTGCGACCAGGGGGCACAATGAGCAGTTCTTC.